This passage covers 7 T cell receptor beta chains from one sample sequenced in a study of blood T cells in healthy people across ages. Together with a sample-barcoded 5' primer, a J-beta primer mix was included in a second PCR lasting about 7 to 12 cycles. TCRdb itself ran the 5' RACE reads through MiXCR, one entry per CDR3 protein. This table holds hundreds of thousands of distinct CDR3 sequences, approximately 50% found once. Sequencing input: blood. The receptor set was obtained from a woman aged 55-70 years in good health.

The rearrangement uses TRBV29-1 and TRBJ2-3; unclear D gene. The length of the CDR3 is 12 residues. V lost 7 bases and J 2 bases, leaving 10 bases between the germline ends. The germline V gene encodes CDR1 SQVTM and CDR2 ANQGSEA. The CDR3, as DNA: TGCAGCGGAGGCCTACTCACAGATACGCAGTATTTT. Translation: CSGGLLTDTQYF.

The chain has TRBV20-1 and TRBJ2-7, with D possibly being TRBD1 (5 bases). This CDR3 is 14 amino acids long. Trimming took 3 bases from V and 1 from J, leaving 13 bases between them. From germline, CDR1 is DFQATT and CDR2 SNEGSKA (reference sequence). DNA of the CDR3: TGCAGTGCTAGGCCCGCAAGGGGTTCCTACGAGCAGTACTTC. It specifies CSARPARGSYEQYF.

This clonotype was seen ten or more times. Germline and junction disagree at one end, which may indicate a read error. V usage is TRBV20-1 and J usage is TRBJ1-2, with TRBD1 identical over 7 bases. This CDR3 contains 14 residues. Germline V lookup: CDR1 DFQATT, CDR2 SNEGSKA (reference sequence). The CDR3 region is CSAGEGARNYGYTF. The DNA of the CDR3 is TGCAGTGCTGGAGAGGGGGCGAGGAACTATGGCTACACCTTC.

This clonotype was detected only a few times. CDR3 residues: CSARDSSGNNEQYF. For the CDR3, the DNA is TGCAGTGCTCGGGACTCTAGCGGGAACAATGAGCAGTACTTC. The V gene is TRBV20-1, the J gene TRBJ2-5; 9 bases line up with TRBD2. V shed 5 bases, J shed 11 bases, and the junction held 15 bases outside the gene matches. Per germline, CDR1 DFQATT and CDR2 SNEGSKA (reference sequence). The CDR3 runs 14 residues.

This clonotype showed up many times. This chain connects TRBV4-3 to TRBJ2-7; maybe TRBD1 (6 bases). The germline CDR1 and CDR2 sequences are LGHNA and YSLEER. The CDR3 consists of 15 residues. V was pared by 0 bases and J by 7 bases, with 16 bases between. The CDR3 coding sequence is TGCGCCAGCAGCCAAGATTCGGCAGGGGTTGGGGAGCAGTACTTC. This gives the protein CASSQDSAGVGEQYF.

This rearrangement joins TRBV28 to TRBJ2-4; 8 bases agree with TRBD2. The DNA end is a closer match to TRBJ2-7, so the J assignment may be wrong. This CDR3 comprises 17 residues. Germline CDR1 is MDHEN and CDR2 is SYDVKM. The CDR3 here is CASSLSGPSGSSNEQYF. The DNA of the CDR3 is TGTGCCAGCAGTTTATCTGGGCCTAGCGGGTCGAGTAACGAGCAGTACTTC.

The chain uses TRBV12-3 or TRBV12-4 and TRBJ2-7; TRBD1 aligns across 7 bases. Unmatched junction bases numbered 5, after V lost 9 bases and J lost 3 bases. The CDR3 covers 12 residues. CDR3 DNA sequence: TGTGCCAGTGCACAGGGGAACTACGAGCAGTACTTC. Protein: CASAQGNYEQYF.